The clone carrying this T cell receptor (beta chain) was detected only once. Its antigen is currently unknown. The entry originates in a study of Ad26.COV2.S vaccination and SARS-CoV-2 variants. Indicated treatment: around 19 received Ad26.COV2.S at low or high dose, single or two shots; 5 received placebo; per-sample allocation not given. Sampling took place 63 days after the first vaccine or placebo injection. Study-level results: Spike-specific responses of CD8+ and CD4+ T cells were reported to display substantial breadth after vaccination.

The method was immunoSEQ multiplex PCR; TCRdb's version includes in-frame clones alone and lacks a portion of them. The sample shows 350,000 to 450,000 clones, roughly 91% of them seen only once. V lost 4 bases and J 4 bases, leaving 14 bases between the germline ends. The CDR3 has 15 residues. Germline lookup yields CDR1 GTSNPN and CDR2 SVGIG (reference sequence). The gene calls are TRBV30 and TRBJ1-6; D may be TRBD1 (5 bases). Sequencing used peripheral blood, obtained in a trial of Ad26.COV2.S vaccine versus placebo. The source of this sequence is a person aged 18 to 65 who received the Ad26.COV2.S COVID-19 vaccine or a placebo. The CDR3 DNA follows: TGTGCCTGGATCTCTCCGGGACGGTATAATTCACCCCTCCACTTT. Translation: CAWISPGRYNSPLHF.